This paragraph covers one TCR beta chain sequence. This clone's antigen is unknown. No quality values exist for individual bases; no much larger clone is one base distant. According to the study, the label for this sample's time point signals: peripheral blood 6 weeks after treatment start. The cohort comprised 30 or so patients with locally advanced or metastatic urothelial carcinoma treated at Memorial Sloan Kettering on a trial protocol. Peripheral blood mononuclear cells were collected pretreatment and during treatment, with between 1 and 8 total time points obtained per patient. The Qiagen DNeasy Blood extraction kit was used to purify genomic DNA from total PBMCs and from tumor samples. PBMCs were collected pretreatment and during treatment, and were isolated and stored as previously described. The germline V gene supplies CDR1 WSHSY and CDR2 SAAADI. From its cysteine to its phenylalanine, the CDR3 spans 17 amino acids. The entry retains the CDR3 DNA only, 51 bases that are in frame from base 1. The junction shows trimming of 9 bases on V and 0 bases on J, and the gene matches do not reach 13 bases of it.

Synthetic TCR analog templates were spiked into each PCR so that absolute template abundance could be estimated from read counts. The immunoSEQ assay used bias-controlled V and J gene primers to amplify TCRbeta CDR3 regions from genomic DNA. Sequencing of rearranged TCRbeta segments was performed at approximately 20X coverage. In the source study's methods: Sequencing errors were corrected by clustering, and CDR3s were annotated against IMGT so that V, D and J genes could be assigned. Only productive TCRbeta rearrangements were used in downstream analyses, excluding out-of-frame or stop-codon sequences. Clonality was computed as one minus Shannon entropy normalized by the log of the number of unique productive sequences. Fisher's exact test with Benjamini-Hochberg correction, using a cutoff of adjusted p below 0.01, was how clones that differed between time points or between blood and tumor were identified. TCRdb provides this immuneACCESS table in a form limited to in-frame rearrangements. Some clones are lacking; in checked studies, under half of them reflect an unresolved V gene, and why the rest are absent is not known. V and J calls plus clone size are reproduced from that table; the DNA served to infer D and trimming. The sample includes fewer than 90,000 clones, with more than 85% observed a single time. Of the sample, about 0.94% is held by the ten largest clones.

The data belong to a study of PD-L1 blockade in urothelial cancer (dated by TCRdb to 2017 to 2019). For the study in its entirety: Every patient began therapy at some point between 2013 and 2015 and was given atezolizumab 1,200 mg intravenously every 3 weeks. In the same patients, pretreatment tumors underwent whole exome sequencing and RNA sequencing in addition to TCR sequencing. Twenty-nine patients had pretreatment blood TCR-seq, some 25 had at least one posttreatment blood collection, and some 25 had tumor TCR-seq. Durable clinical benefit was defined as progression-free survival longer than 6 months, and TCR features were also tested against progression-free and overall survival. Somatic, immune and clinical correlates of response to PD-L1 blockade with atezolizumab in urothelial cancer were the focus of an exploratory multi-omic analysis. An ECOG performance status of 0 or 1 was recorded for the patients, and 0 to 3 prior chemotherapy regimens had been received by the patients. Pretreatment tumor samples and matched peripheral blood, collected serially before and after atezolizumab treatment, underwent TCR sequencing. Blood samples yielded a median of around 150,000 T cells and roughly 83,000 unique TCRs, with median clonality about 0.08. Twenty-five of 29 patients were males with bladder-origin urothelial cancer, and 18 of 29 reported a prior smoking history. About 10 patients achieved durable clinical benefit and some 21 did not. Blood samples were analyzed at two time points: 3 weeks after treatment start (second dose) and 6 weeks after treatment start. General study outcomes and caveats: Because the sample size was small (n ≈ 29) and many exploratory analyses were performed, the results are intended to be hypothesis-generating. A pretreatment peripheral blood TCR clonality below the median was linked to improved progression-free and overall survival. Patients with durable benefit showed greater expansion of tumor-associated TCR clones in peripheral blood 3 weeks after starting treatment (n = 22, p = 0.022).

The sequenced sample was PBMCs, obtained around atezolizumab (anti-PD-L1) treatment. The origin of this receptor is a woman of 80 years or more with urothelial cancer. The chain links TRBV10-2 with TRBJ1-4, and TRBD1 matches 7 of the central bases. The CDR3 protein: CASQDRARVATNEKLFF. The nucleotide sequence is TGCGCCAGTCAAGACAGGGCCAGGGTCGCAACTAATGAAAAACTGTTTTTT.